The clone carrying this T cell receptor beta chain has only a few counts. The sample originates from a study of blood T cell repertoires in COVID-19. About the study: Samples representing acute and convalescent COVID-19 were sourced from the United States, Italy and Spain. Sources were T cells, B-cell-depleted T cells, or PBMCs; the material itself was cDNA or gDNA.

Per the original data handling: Estimation of nucleated cell counts was performed using reference gene primer amplification. Profiled with immunoSEQ multiplex PCR; TCRdb holds only in-frame clones, not every one. D and trimming come from the DNA, and the V and J calls and clone size come from that table. In the table there are tens of thousands of clones, 70% to 90% of which are singletons. This TCR derives from a woman between 70 and 85 years old with acute or convalescent COVID-19. The sequenced sample was peripheral blood.

The CDR3 sequence is CASSYTYEQYV. In nucleotides, the CDR3 is TGCGCCAGCAGCTACACCTACGAGCAGTACGTC. The chain carries TRBV5-1 and TRBJ2-7; unclear D gene. Germline V CDR1 and CDR2: SGHRS, YFSETQ. This CDR3 is 11 amino acids long. Trimming removed 3 bases at V and 2 bases at J, with 3 bases between.